The source of this TCR beta chain is a study of tissue T cells after allogeneic stem cell transplantation. General study points: Motif-based clustering found tissue-specific repertoire signatures shared across patients, though few clones were shared.

The germline V and J ends were trimmed by 0 bases and 7 bases, with 10 bases remaining between them. This CDR3 is built from 13 residues. The germline gives CDR1 GFQATS, CDR2 STVNSAI. Libraries were prepared by immunoSEQ multiplex PCR; TCRdb keeps only in-frame clonotypes and omits some of them. The table shows a few thousand clones, with about 43% occurring only once. As regards this clone: The antigen is not known. All gene names here are mouse names. The read terminates 1 residue ahead of where the CDR3 ends, so the germline J gene completes it.

Noted time point: mouse harvest day 14 after allogeneic transplant. Tail vein injection delivered 10^7 T-cell-depleted bone marrow cells and 10^6 splenic CD5+ T cells. B6 (H2b) cells into BALB/c (H2d) mice; tissues taken at day 7 or 14. Sequences were obtained from gut tissue. The rearrangement links TRBV20 to TRBJ2-1; tentative D call: TRBD2 (6 bases). The source is a female BALB/c mouse given C57BL/6 T cells with graft-versus-host disease after an allogeneic hematopoietic cell transplant. The CDR3 loop is CGARDWGLAEQFF. The sequenced part of the CDR3 DNA is TGTGGTGCTAGGGACTGGGGCCTGGCTGAGCAGTTC.